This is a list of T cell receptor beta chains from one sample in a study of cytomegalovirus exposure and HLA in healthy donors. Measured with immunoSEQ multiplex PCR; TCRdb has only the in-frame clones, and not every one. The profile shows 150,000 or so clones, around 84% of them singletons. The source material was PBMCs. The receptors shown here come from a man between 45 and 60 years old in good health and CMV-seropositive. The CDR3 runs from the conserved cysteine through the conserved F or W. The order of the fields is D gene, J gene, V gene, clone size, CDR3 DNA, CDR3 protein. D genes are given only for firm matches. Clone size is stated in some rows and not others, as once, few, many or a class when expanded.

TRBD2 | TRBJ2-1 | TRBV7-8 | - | TGTGCCAGCAGCTTAGGGGGGGTAGCGGGGGGACCTGAGCAGTTCTTC | CASSLGGVAGGPEQFF
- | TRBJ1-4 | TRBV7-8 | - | TGTGCCAGCAGCTTAGGGACAGCTGAAAAACTGTTTTTT | CASSLGTAEKLFF
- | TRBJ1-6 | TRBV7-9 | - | TGTTCCAGCAGCTTGGGGCAGGGGTTCTATAATTCACCCCTCCACTTT | CSSSLGQGFYNSPLHF
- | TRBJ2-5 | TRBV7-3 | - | TGTGCCAGCAGCTTAGTAGGACAGATAAGAGAGACCCAGTACTTC | CASSLVGQIRETQYF
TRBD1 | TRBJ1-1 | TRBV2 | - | TGTGCCAGCAGCGTTAGACAGGGAATGAACACTGAAGCTTTCTTT | CASSVRQGMNTEAFF
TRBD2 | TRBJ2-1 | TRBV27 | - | TGTGCCAGCAGTCGACTAGCGGGGACATACAATGAGCAGTTCTTC | CASSRLAGTYNEQFF
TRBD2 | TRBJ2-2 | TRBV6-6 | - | TGTGCCAGCAGTTCCAAACTAGCGACCGGGGAGCTGTTTTTT | CASSSKLATGELFF
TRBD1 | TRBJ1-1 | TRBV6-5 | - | TGTGCCAGCAGTTACAGGGGGCGGAACACTGAAGCTTTCTTT | CASSYRGRNTEAFF
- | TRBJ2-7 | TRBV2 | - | TGTGCCAGCAGCAATAGCGCCTACTCCTACGAGCAGTACTTC | CASSNSAYSYEQYF
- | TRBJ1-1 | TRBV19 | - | TGTGCCAGTAGTATAGACAGGGGGAACACTGAAGCTTTCTTT | CASSIDRGNTEAFF
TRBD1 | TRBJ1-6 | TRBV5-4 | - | TGTGCCAGCAGCTCACGTCAGGGGGCCCATTCACCCCTCCACTTT | CASSSRQGAHSPLHF
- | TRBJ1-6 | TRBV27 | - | TGTGCCAGCAGTTTTGGAACACTTGGAGGTTCACCCCTCCACTTT | CASSFGTLGGSPLHF
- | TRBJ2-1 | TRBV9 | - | TGTGCCAGCAGCGTAGGGGGGCAGGCTTACAATGAGCAGTTCTTC | CASSVGGQAYNEQFF
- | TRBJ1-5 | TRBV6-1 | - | TGTGCCAGCAGTGAAGCGCTGAGAGCCAATCAGCCCCAGCATTTT | CASSEALRANQPQHF
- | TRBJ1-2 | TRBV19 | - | TGTGCCAGTAGTATACGGGTCGAGACTCAGATAGCTAACTATGGCTACACCTTC | CASSIRVETQIANYGYTF
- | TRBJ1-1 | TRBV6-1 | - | TGTGCCAGCAGATCCTCCCCGGGGGGGAACACTGAAGCTTTCTTT | CASRSSPGGNTEAFF
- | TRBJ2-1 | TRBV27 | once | TGTGCCAGCAGTTTTCTAGCACAATCCTACAATGAGCAGTTCTTC | CASSFLAQSYNEQFF
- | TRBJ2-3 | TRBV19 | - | TGTGCCAGTAGTATGGCACTAGCCCACGGCACAGATACGCAGTATTTT | CASSMALAHGTDTQYF
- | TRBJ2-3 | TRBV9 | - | TGTGCCAGCAGCCCCCGGTTTGAAGCCACAGATACGCAGTATTTT | CASSPRFEATDTQYF
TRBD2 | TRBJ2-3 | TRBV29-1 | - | TGCAGCGTTGACGGCCTAGCGGGAGCTTTCACAGATACGCAGTATTTT | CSVDGLAGAFTDTQYF
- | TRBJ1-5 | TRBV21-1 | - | TGTGCCAGCAGCAGTAGCCCCGGACCCCAGCATTTT | CASSSSPGPQHF
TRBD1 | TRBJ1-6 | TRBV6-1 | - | TGTGCCAGCAGTGAAGTGGTAACAGGGGGCAATTCACCCCTCCACTTT | CASSEVVTGGNSPLHF
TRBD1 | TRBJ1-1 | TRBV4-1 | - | TGCGCCAGCAGCCAACCGACAGGGTCGACTGAAGCTTTCTTT | CASSQPTGSTEAFF
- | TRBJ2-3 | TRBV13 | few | TGTGCCAGCAGCTACTCCGGGGGCACAGATACGCAGTATTTT | CASSYSGGTDTQYF
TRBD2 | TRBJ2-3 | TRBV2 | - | TGTGCCAGCAGGAGTTTAGGACTAGGGGCAGATACGCAGTATTTT | CASRSLGLGADTQYF
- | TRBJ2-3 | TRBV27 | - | TGTGCCAGCAGCCCTCCCACAGATACGCAGTATTTT | CASSPPTDTQYF
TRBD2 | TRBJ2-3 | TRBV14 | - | TGTGCCAGCAGCCGCGGACTAGCGGGAGGGCCAGCAGATACGCAGTATTTT | CASSRGLAGGPADTQYF
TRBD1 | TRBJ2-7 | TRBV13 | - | TGTGCCAGCAGCGAGGGACAGCGGTACGAGCAGTACTTC | CASSEGQRYEQYF
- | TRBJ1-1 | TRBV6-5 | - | TGTGCCATCACGCGGGGCGCCGGCACTGAAGCTTTCTTT | CAITRGAGTEAFF
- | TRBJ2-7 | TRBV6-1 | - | TGTGCCAGCAGTGTGGGGCCCTTCAACTACGAGCAGTACTTC | CASSVGPFNYEQYF
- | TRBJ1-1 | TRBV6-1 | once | TGTGCCAGCAGCCTACACTCAAAGGGGACTGAAGCTTTCTTT | CASSLHSKGTEAFF
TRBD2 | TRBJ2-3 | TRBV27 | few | TGTGCCAGCAGTCCCCGGACTAGCGGATTCACAGATACGCAGTATTTT | CASSPRTSGFTDTQYF
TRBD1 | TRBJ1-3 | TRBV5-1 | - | TGCGCCAGCAGCTTGTCGGGACAGCAGACTTACTCTGGAAACACCATATATTTT | CASSLSGQQTYSGNTIYF
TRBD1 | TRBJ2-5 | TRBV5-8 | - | TGTGCCAGCAGCGTGGGACAGGGTGGGGAGACCCAGTACTTC | CASSVGQGGETQYF
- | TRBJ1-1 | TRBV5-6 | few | TGTGCCAGCAGCTTTACGGTGAACACTGAAGCTTTCTTT | CASSFTVNTEAFF
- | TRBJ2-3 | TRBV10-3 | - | TGTGCCATCAGTGAGTCGCTGGCGGGGCCAGATACGCAGTATTTT | CAISESLAGPDTQYF
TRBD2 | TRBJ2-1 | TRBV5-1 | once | TGCGCCAGCAGCCGGGTCCCGGGGGGGAATGAGCAGTTCTTC | CASSRVPGGNEQFF
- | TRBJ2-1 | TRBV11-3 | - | TGTGCCAGCAGCTTGAACCCCACTTCTAATGAGCAGTTCTTC | CASSLNPTSNEQFF
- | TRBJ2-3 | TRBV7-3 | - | TGTGCCAGCAGCTACTACCCGGGGGCAGATACGCAGTATTTT | CASSYYPGADTQYF
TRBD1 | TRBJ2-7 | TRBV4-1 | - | TGCGCCAGCAGCCAAGACTCGACAGGGTCCAACTACGAGCAGTACTTC | CASSQDSTGSNYEQYF
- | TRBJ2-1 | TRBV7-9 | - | TGTGCCAGCAGCTTAGACGGACAGAACAATGAGCAGTTCTTC | CASSLDGQNNEQFF
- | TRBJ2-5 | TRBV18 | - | TGTGCCAGCTCACCGGGGGCCGGCGAGACCCAGTACTTC | CASSPGAGETQYF
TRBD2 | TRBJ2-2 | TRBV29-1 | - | TGCAGCGCAACTAGCGGAGCCCTGGCTGGGGAGCTGTTTTTT | CSATSGALAGELFF
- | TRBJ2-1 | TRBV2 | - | TGTGCCAGCAGGGAGACCGCGGGCAATGAGCAGTTCTTC | CASRETAGNEQFF
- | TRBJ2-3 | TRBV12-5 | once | TGTGCTAGTGGTTTTCCGGGACTCCGTGGGGATACGCAGTATTTT | CASGFPGLRGDTQYF
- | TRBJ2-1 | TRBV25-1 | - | TGTGCCAGCAGTGACCAGAGTCGCGGAGAGCAGTTCTTC | CASSDQSRGEQFF
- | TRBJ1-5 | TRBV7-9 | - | TGTGCCAGCAGCTTAGCTGGGCCGGGATATCAGCCCCAGCATTTT | CASSLAGPGYQPQHF
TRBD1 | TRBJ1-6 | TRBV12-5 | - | TGTGCTAGTGGTGAGGGACAGCTAAATTCACCCCTCCACTTT | CASGEGQLNSPLHF
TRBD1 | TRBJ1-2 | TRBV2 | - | TGTGCCATCCAGGGGGGCCCTGGCTACACCTTC | CAIQGGPGYTF
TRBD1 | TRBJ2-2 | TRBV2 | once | TGTGCCAGCATTTGGACAGGGGACACCGGGGAGCTGTTTTTT | CASIWTGDTGELFF
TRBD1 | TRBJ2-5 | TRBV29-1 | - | TGCAGCGTGACGAGGGACAGGGGGCAGGCCCAGTACTTC | CSVTRDRGQAQYF
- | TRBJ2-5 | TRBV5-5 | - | TGTGCCAGCAGCTCCCCCCCACCGGCGGATAAAGAGACCCAGTACTTC | CASSSPPPADKETQYF